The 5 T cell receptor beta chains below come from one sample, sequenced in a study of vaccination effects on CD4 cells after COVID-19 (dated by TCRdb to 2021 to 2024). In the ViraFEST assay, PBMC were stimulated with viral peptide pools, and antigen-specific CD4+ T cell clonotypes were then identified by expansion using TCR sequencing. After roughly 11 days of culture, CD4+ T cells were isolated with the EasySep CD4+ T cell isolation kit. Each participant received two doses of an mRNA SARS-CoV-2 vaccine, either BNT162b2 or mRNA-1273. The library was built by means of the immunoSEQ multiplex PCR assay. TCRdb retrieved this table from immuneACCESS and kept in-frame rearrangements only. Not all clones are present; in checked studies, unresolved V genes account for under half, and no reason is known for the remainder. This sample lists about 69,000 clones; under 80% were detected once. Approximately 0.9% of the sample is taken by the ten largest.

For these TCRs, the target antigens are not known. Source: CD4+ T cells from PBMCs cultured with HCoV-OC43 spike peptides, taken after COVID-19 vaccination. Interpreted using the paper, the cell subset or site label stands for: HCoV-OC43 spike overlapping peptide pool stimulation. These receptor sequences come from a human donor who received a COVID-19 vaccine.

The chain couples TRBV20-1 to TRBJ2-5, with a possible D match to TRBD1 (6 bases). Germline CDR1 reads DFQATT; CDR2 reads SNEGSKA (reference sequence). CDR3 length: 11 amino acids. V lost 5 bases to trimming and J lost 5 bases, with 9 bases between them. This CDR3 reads CSAHQGETQYF. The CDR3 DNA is TGCAGTGCTCACCAGGGGGAGACCCAGTACTTC.

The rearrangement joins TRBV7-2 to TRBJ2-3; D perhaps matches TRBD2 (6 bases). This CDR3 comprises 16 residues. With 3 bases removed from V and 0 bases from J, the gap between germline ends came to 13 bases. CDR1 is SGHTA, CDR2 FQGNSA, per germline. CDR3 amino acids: CASSLIADTSTDTQYF. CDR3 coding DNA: TGTGCCAGCAGCTTGATAGCGGACACCAGCACAGATACGCAGTATTTT.

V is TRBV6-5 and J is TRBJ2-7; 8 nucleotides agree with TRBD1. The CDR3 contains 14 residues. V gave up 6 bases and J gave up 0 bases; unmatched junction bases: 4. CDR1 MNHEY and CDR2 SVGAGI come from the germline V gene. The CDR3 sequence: CASSGTGISYEQYV. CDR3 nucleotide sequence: TGTGCCAGCAGCGGGACAGGAATCTCCTACGAGCAGTACGTC.

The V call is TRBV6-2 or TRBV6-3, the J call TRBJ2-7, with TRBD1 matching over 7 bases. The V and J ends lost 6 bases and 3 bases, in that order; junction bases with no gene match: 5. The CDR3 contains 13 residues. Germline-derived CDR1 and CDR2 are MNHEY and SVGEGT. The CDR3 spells CASSHRDSYEQYV. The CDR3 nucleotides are TGTGCCAGCAGCCACCGGGACAGCTACGAGCAGTACGTC.

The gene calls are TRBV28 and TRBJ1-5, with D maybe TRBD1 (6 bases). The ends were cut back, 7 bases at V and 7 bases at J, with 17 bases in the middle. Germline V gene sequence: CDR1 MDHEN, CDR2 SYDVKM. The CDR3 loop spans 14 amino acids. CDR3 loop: CASTHGGAGQPQHF. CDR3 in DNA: TGTGCCAGCACCCACGGGGGGGCTGGGCAGCCCCAGCATTTT.